This record covers a single T cell receptor beta chain. In this sample, this clonotype turned up many times. Its antigen target is currently unknown. No much larger clonotype is one base removed from it; base qualities were not supplied. The data are from a study of T cell repertoires in cytomegalovirus infection (dated by TCRdb to 2018 to 2020). For the study in its entirety: Donor HLA type was relevant to the analysis, because carriage of CMV infection together with the matching HLA type was indicated by public TCR beta signatures. Points the paper makes about the study in general: The ex vivo response was dominated by HLA-C-restricted CMV-specific TCR beta clonotypes, which also provided the single most frequent clonotype in two of eight donors. In both this cohort and an independent roughly 400-donor cohort, the cumulative frequency of public TCR beta family members distinguished carriers of CMV infection plus the relevant HLA type.

Instrument on record: Illumina HiSeq 1500. The public sequencing data were trimmed at Q25 with fastp and processed into clonotypes with MiXCR by TCRdb, which kept only in-frame beta chains. Entries that share a CDR3 protein sequence are merged under the most common genes and DNA. This sample lists some 220,000 distinct CDR3 sequences; 5% to 8.5% were detected once. Jointly, the top ten make up roughly 6.5% of the sample. Here V drops 5 bases and J drops 15 bases, and the junction holds 9 bases not matched to any gene. According to the germline V gene, CDR1 reads MDHEN and CDR2 reads SYDVKM. The CDR3 sequence holds 12 residues, the cysteine and phenylalanine included. The entry retains the CDR3 DNA only, 36 bases that are in frame from base 1.

The source is a human donor in good health (CMV status not recorded). Some clones in this sample may be carry-over from other donors' samples. The rearranged chain carries TRBV28 and TRBJ2-1, with TRBD1 matching 8 junction bases. Sequencing was done on a sample of PBMCs. The sequenced DNA: TGTGCCAGCAGTCCGGAGGACAGGGCTCCGTTCTTC. Its coded protein is CASSPEDRAPFF.